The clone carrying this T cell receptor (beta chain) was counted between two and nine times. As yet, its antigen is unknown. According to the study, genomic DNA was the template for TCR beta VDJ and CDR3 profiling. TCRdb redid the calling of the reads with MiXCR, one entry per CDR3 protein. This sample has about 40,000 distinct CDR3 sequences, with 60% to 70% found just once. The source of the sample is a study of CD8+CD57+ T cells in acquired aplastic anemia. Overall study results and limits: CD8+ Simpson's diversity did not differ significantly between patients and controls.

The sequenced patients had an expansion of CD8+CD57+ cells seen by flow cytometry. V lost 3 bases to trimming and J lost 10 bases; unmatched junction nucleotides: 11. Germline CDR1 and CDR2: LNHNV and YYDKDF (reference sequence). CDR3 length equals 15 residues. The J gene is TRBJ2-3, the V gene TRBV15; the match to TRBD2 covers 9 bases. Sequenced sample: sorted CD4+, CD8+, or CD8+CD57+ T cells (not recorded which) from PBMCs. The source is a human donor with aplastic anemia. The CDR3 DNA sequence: TGTGCCACCAGCAGGAATAGCGGGGGAGGTTTGCCGCAGTATTTT. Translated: CATSRNSGGGLPQYF.